This T cell receptor (beta chain) derives from a study of T cells in Graves' hyperthyroidism and ophthalmopathy. Across the study: Pretreatment peripheral blood was obtained at initial diagnosis. Regarding the study as a whole: Stable hyperthyroidism was told apart from ophthalmopathy by a model built on 13 V-J features.

Thyroid ultrasound, orbital computed tomography, clinical symptoms, and serum thyroxine and TRAb underpinned diagnoses. The PBMCs had their origin in less than 13 ml of fresh peripheral blood. TCR beta CDR3 region amplification was performed from RNA transcripts. HTBI primers were employed in a first-round RT-PCR of the TCR CDR3. TCRdb called the multiplex PCR reads again in MiXCR, with one record for every CDR3 protein. The table records about 700,000 distinct CDR3 sequences, approximately 15% of them present only once. This CDR3 is built from 14 residues. Per the germline V gene, CDR1 is SEHNR and CDR2 is FQNEAQ (reference sequence). The V and J ends lost 0 bases and 4 bases respectively, with 7 bases between them. Of note for this clonotype: The target antigen is unknown.

Sequencing input: blood. This TCR derives from a woman aged 18-30 years with Graves' hyperthyroidism. This chain uses TRBV7-9 with TRBJ2-1; D unclear. The CDR3 here is CASSLASLYNEQFF. DNA for the CDR3: TGTGCCAGCAGCTTAGCGTCACTTTACAATGAGCAGTTCTTC.